The 3 T cell receptor beta chains given below trace back to one sample, sequenced in a study of T cells in Graves' hyperthyroidism and ophthalmopathy. What was amplified from RNA transcripts were TCR beta CDR3 regions. The study used the HTBI primer set for a first-round RT-PCR of the TCR CDR3. TCRdb reanalysed the multiplex PCR reads using MiXCR and keeps one entry per CDR3 protein. This sample carries fewer than 650,000 distinct CDR3 sequences, more than 11% of them seen once, and the ten largest clones take 5.8%. Sample: blood. Receptor source: a young woman with Graves' hyperthyroidism that later progressed to Graves' ophthalmopathy.

In the case of this clonotype: A much larger clone lies a single base off, so this may be a read error. Given the absence of the conserved phenylalanine or tryptophan at the CDR3 end, a read error is likely. CDR3 region: CASSERDIVNSPLHL. In nucleotides, the CDR3 is TGTGCCAGCAGTGAAAGGGACATCGTAAATTCACCCCTCCACCTT. The rearrangement uses TRBV2 and TRBJ1-6; TRBD1 might be the D (6 bases). V lost 2 bases to trimming and J lost 7 bases, with 12 bases between them. Germline V gives CDR1 SNHLY, CDR2 FYNNEI. The CDR3 has 15 residues.

The chain combines TRBV19 with TRBJ1-1; D not certain. Germline CDR1 is LNHDA and CDR2 is SQIVND (reference sequence). Trimming took off 3 bases at V and 0 bases at J, with 11 bases between the two ends. The CDR3 contains 15 residues. CDR3 coding DNA: TGTGCCAGTAGTATGTCGGCCAGCATGAACACTGAAGCTTTCTTT. Translated: CASSMSASMNTEAFF.

This clonotype was seen many times. The gene calls are TRBV6-2 or TRBV6-3 and TRBJ2-1, with a weak D call TRBD2 (6 bases). The CDR3 length is 14 residues. Germline CDR1 reads MNHEY; CDR2 reads SVGEGT. Trimming removed 4 bases from V and 4 bases from J, with 11 bases in between. CDR3 sequence reads: CASSFRLEYNEQFF. The CDR3 region has the DNA TGTGCCAGCAGTTTCCGACTAGAGTACAATGAGCAGTTCTTC.